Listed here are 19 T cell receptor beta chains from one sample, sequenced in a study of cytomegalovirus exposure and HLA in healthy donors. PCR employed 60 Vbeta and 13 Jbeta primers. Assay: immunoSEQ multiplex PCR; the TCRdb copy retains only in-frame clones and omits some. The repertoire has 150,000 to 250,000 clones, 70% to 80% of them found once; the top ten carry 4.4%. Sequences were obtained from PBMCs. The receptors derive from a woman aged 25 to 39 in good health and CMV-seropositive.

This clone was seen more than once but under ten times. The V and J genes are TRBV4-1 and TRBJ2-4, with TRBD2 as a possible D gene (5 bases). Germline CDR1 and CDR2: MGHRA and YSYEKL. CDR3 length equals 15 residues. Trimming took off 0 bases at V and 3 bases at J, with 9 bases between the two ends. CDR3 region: CASSQDEGNKNIQYF. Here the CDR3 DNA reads TGCGCCAGCAGCCAAGATGAGGGAAACAAAAACATTCAGTACTTC.

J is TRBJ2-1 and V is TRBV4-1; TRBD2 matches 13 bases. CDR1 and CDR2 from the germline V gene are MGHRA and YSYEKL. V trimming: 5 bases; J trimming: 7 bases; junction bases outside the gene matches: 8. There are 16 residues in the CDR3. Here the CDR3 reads CASSFTGLAGPNEQFF. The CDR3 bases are TGCGCCAGCAGCTTCACGGGACTAGCGGGACCGAATGAGCAGTTCTTC.

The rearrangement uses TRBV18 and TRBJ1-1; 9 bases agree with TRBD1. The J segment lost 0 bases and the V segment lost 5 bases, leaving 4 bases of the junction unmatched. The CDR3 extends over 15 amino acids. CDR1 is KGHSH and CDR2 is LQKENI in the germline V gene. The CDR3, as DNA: TGTGCCAGCTCAGCGGGGACAGGGCTGAACACTGAAGCTTTCTTT. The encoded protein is CASSAGTGLNTEAFF.

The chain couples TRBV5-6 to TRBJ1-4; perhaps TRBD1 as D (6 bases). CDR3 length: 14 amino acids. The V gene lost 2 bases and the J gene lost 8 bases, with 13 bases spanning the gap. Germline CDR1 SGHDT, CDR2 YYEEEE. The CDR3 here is CASSFRQALEKLFF. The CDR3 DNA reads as TGTGCCAGCAGCTTCCGACAGGCGCTAGAAAAACTGTTTTTT.

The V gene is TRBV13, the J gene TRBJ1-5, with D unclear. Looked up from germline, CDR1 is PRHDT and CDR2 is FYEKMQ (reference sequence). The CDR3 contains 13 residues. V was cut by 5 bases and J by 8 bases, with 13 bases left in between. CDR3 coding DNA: TGTGCCAGCAGCCCCCGGGGTCGGAAGCCCCAGCATTTT. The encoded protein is CASSPRGRKPQHF.

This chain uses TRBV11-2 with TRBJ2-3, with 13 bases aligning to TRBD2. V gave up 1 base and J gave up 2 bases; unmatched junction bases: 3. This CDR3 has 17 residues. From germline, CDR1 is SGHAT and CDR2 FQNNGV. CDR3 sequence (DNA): TGTGCCAGCAGCTTAGGGGGACTAGCGGGGAACACAGATACGCAGTATTTT. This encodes CASSLGGLAGNTDTQYF.

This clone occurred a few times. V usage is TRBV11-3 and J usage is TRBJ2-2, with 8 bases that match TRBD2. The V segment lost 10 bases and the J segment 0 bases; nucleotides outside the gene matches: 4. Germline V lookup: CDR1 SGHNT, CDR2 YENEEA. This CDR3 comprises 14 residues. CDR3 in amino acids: CATLAGPNTGELFF. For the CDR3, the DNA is TGTGCCACCTTAGCGGGGCCGAACACCGGGGAGCTGTTTTTT. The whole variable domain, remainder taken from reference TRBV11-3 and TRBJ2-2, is EAGVVQSPRYKIIEKKQPVAFWCNPISGHNTLYWYLQNLGQGPELLIRYENEEAVDDSQLPKDRFSAERLKGVDSTLKIQPAELGDSAVYLCATLAGPNTGELFFGEGSRLTVL.

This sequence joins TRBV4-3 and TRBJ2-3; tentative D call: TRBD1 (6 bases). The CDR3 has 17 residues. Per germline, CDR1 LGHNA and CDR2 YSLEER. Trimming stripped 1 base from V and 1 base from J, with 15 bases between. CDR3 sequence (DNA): TGCGCCAGCAGCCAAGGCCAGGGAGCAGGGGGCACAGATACGCAGTATTTT. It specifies CASSQGQGAGGTDTQYF.

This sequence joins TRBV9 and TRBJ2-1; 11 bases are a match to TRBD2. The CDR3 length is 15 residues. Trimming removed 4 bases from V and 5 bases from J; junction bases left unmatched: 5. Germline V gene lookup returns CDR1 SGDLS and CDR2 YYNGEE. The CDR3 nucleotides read TGTGCCAGCAGCTACATAGCGGGGGGGGACAATGAGCAGTTCTTC. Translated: CASSYIAGGDNEQFF. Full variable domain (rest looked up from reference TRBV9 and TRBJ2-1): DSGVTQTPKHLITATGQRVTLRCSPRSGDLSVYWYQQSLDQGLQFLIQYYNGEERAKGNILERFSAQQFPDLHSELNLSSLELGDSALYFCASSYIAGGDNEQFFGPGTRLTVL.

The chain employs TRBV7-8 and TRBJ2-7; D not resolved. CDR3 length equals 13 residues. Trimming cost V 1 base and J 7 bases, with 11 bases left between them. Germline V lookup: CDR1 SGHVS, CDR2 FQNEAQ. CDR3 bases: TGTGCCAGCAGCTTAGGACAACTTACGGAGCAGTACTTC. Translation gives CASSLGQLTEQYF.

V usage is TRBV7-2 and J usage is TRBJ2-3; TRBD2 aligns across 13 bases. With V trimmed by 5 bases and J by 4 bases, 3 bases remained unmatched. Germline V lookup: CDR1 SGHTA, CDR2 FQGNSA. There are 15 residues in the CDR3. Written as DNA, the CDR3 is TGTGCCAGCAGCCCGGGGACTAGCGGGGCAGATACGCAGTATTTT. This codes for CASSPGTSGADTQYF.

The DNA of the CDR3 is TGTGCCAGCAGCTTAGCCAGGCGTTCAGGGGAGCCCCAGCATTTT. This encodes CASSLARRSGEPQHF. This rearrangement joins TRBV11-1 to TRBJ1-5; possibly TRBD1 for D (6 bases). Germline V gene data show CDR1 as SGHAT and CDR2 as FQDESV (reference sequence). Trimming pared 0 bases from V and 8 bases from J, leaving 14 bases between. The CDR3 is 15 residues long. Looking up the rest from reference TRBV11-1 and TRBJ1-5 gives the full variable domain: EAEVAQSPRYKITEKSQAVAFWCDPISGHATLYWYRQILGQGPELLVQFQDESVVDDSQLPKDRFSAERLKGVDSTLKIQPAELGDSAMYLCASSLARRSGEPQHFGDGTRLSIL.

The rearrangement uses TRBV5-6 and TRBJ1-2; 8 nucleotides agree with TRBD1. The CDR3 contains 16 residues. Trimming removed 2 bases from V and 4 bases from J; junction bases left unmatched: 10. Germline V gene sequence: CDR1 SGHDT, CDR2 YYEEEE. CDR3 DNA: TGTGCCAGCAGCTTAGGACAGGGAGCTACGTTCTATGGCTACACCTTC. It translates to CASSLGQGATFYGYTF.

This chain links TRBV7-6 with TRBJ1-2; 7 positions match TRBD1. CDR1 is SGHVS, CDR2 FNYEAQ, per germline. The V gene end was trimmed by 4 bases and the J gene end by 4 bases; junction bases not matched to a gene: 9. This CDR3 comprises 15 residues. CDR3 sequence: CASSSRQGAAYGYTF. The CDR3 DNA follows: TGTGCCAGCAGCTCCCGACAGGGCGCAGCCTATGGCTACACCTTC.

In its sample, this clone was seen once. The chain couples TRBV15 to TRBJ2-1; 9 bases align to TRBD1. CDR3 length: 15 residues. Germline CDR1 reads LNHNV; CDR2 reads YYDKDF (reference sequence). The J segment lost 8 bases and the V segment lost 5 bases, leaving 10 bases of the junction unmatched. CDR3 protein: CATSSRTGVADEQFF. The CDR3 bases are TGTGCCACCAGCTCGAGGACAGGGGTAGCGGATGAGCAGTTCTTC.

This CDR3 is CASSVTGGGSYEQYF. CDR3 coding DNA: TGTGCCAGCAGTGTCACGGGGGGAGGGTCCTACGAGCAGTACTTC. The chain joins TRBV2 to TRBJ2-7; 7 bases map to TRBD2. The CDR3 has 15 residues. Per germline, CDR1 SNHLY and CDR2 FYNNEI. V dropped 4 bases and J dropped 1; count of bases not matched to a gene: 7.

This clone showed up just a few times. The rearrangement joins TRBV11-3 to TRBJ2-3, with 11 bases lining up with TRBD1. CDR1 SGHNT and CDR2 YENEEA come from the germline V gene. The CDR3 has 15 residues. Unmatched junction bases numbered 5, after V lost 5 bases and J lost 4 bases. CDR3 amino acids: CASSHGQGAPDTQYF. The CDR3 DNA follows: TGTGCCAGCAGCCATGGACAGGGGGCCCCAGATACGCAGTATTTT. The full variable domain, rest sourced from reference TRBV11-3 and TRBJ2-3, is EAGVVQSPRYKIIEKKQPVAFWCNPISGHNTLYWYLQNLGQGPELLIRYENEEAVDDSQLPKDRFSAERLKGVDSTLKIQPAELGDSAVYLCASSHGQGAPDTQYFGPGTRLTVL.

The CDR3 DNA sequence: TGTGCCATCATGAGTACAGGGGGTTACTCTGGAAACACCATATATTTT. Its translation: CAIMSTGGYSGNTIYF. This chain uses TRBV10-3 with TRBJ1-3; 8 bases agree with TRBD1. Germline V gene sequence: CDR1 ENHRY, CDR2 SYGVKD. CDR3 size: 16 residues. J lost 0 bases, V lost 7 bases, and 8 bases had no gene match.

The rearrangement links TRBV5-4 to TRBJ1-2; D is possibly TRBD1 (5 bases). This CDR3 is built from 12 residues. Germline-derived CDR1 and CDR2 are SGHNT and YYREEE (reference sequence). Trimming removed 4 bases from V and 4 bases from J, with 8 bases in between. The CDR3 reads CASSSDSYGYTF. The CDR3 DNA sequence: TGTGCCAGCAGCAGTGACAGCTATGGCTACACCTTC.